Presented here are 2 T cell receptor beta chains from one specimen sequenced in a study of blood T cell repertoires in COVID-19. Clones were sequenced by immunoSEQ multiplex PCR, and TCRdb holds only the in-frame ones, with some missing. The sample has around 330,000 clones, roughly 90% seen once. Input material: PBMCs or T cells enriched from blood (not recorded which). All receptors derive from a man between 60 and 75 years old who had recovered from COVID-19.

This clone was seen once. The chain links TRBV7-8 to TRBJ2-1, with 8 bases matching TRBD2. Germline CDR1 and CDR2: SGHVS and FQNEAQ. The junction had 7 bases not matched to a gene; V was cut back by 6 bases and J by 9 bases. The CDR3 consists of 13 residues. The CDR3 nucleotides read TGTGCCAGCAGAGGACTAGCCACCCCTGAGCAGTTCTTC. It encodes CASRGLATPEQFF.

V is TRBV11-2 and J is TRBJ2-5; TRBD2 matches 7 bases. The V gene's germline CDR1 is SGHAT and CDR2 FQNNGV. The CDR3 runs to 16 residues. V was pared by 6 bases and J by 2 bases, with 12 bases of the junction left unmatched. The CDR3 here is CASRPGGGLAQETQYF. Written as DNA, the CDR3 is TGTGCCAGCAGACCCGGGGGAGGGCTGGCACAAGAGACCCAGTACTTC.